This T cell receptor beta chain originates from a study of T-cell reconstitution after alpha-beta-depleted transplantation in children. Unique molecular identifiers were used to barcode this TCRbeta library. TCRdb re-analysed the PCR reads in MiXCR, keeping a single row per CDR3 protein. In the table there are approximately 240,000 distinct CDR3 sequences, 9.7% of which are singletons. Germline V CDR1 and CDR2: SGHVS, FQNEAQ. V lost 3 bases and J 4 bases, leaving 6 bases between the germline ends. CDR3 length equals 12 residues. There are many counts of this clonotype. The sequencing used PBMCs from the stem cell graft donor, collected from the stem cell graft. The chain has TRBV7-8 and TRBJ1-2; D is ambiguous. The receptor was derived from a human donor who donated a stem cell graft to a child with SCID. The CDR3: CASSFAGYGYTF. DNA for the CDR3: TGTGCCAGCAGCTTTGCGGGCTATGGCTACACCTTC. Full variable domain (rest looked up from reference TRBV7-8 and TRBJ1-2): GAGVSQSPRYKVAKRGQDVALRCDPISGHVSLFWYQQALGQGPEFLTYFQNEAQLDKSGLPSDRFFAERPEGSVSTLKIQRTQQEDSAVYLCASSFAGYGYTFGSGTRLTVV.